This T cell receptor (beta chain) was observed in a study of blood T cell repertoires in COVID-19. The overall study: The United States, Italy and Spain supplied acute and convalescent COVID-19 samples. Sources were T cells, B-cell-depleted T cells, or PBMCs; the material itself was cDNA or gDNA.

In the original analysis: From reference gene primer amplification, estimates of nucleated cell counts were derived. TCRdb's table, derived via immunoSEQ multiplex PCR, lists solely in-frame clones and lacks some. The V and J calls and clone size are taken from that table; D and trimming were inferred from the DNA. The table records some 150,000 clones, roughly 84% of them present only once. CDR3 length equals 11 residues. Germline V gene sequence: CDR1 MNHEY, CDR2 SVGAGI. V was cut by 2 bases and J by 7 bases, with 5 bases left in between. This clone was detected only once. V usage is TRBV6-5 and J usage is TRBJ1-1; D gene uncertain. The material sequenced was peripheral blood. This sequence originates from an older man with acute or convalescent COVID-19. The CDR3: CASSYESEAFF. CDR3 sequence (DNA): TGTGCCAGCAGTTACGAGAGTGAAGCTTTCTTT.